The text below deals with one TCR beta chain. The CDR3 covers 17 residues. Germline V gene sequence: CDR1 MNHNS, CDR2 SASEGT. Trimming took off 1 base at V and 2 bases at J, with 14 bases between the two ends. In the original analysis: By means of reference gene primer amplification, nucleated cell counts were estimated. Profiled with immunoSEQ multiplex PCR; TCRdb holds only in-frame clones, not every one. The D gene and trimming were derived from the DNA, and the V and J assignments and clone size from that table. Here the sample spans more than 60,000 clones, 84% being singletons. The entry originates in a study of blood T cell repertoires in COVID-19. Across the whole study: Researchers got acute and convalescent COVID-19 samples from the United States, Italy and Spain. PBMCs, B-cell-depleted T cells, or T cells were the source of the cDNA or gDNA that made up the material.

Seattle's cohort entered during active infection and was followed longitudinally. The chain employs TRBV6-1 and TRBJ2-2, with D perhaps matching TRBD1 (6 bases). The sequencing sample was made of peripheral blood. This receptor was obtained from a man aged 50-59 years with COVID-19, enrolled during active disease. This CDR3 reads CASSEDRVHSNTGELFF. The CDR3 nucleotides are TGTGCCAGCAGTGAAGACAGGGTTCATAGCAACACCGGGGAGCTGTTTTTT.